This T cell receptor beta chain was recovered during a study of a mutant IDH1 vaccine in newly diagnosed glioma. Described time point: week 11, during vaccination. Mutant IDH1 20-mer peptide, at 300 ug, made up each vaccine dose, with topical imiquimod. Donors had new IDH1-mutant astrocytomas of WHO grade 3 or 4 (ATRX-lost). Details on this clone: What it binds is not known.

The table came from immunoSEQ multiplex PCR; TCRdb's copy has only in-frame clones and leaves some out. The repertoire consists of roughly 130,000 clones, with just under 80% occurring once and the leading ten covering less than 7%. V was shortened by 0 bases and J by 7 bases, with 11 bases between the two germline ends. The germline V gene encodes CDR1 SGHNT and CDR2 YYREEE (reference sequence). The CDR3 is 15 amino acids. This TCR derives from a man aged 35 to 55 with glioma. The V and J genes are TRBV5-4 and TRBJ1-6; D is undetermined. The input for sequencing was PBMCs, taken from a glioma patient whose treatment included an IDH1 peptide vaccine. The CDR3 region has the DNA TGTGCCAGCAGCTTGGGTCCAAAAGGGAATTCACCCCTCCACTTT. Translated, it gives CASSLGPKGNSPLHF. The full variable domain, completed using reference TRBV5-4 and TRBJ1-6, is ETGVTQSPTHLIKTRGQQVTLRCSSQSGHNTVSWYQQALGQGPQFIFQYYREEENGRGNFPPRFSGLQFPNYSSELNVNALELDDSALYLCASSLGPKGNSPLHFGNGTRLTVT.